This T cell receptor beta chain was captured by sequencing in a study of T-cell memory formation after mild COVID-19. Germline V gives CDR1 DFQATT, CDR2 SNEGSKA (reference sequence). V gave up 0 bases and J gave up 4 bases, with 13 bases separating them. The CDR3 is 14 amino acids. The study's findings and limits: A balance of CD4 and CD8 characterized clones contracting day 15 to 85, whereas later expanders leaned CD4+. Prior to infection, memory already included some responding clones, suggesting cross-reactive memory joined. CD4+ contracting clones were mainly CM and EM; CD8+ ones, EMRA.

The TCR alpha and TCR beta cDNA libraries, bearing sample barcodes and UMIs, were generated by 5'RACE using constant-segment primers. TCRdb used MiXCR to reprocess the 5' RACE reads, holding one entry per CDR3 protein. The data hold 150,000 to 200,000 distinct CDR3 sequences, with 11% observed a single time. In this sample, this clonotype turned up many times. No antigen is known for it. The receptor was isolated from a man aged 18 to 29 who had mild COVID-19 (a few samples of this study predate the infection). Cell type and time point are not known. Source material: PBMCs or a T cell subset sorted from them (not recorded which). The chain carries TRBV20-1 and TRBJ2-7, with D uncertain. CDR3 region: CSAREWSFPYEQYF. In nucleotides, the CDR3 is TGCAGTGCTAGAGAGTGGTCCTTTCCTTACGAGCAGTACTTC.